This T cell receptor beta chain was found in a study of identical twins. Healthy Caucasians, and only they, were the donors. From the 5' RACE reads, TCRdb called clonotypes with MiXCR, one entry per CDR3 protein. The data show 500,000 or so distinct CDR3 sequences, roughly an eighth seen once. This CDR3 comprises 14 residues. CDR1 SGHTA and CDR2 FQGNSA come from the germline V gene. The V gene lost 6 bases and the J gene lost 2 bases, with 14 bases spanning the gap. The table lists this clonotype with many counts. This same sample was also part of a study on yellow fever vaccine responses in identical twins.

The chain has TRBV7-2 and TRBJ2-7; unclear D gene. The TCR originated in a woman between 18 and 29 years old in good health. The source material was CD4+ T cells sorted from blood. The CDR3 loop is CASSPDTNTYEQYF. CDR3 in DNA: TGTGCCAGCAGTCCTGACACTAACACCTACGAGCAGTACTTC.